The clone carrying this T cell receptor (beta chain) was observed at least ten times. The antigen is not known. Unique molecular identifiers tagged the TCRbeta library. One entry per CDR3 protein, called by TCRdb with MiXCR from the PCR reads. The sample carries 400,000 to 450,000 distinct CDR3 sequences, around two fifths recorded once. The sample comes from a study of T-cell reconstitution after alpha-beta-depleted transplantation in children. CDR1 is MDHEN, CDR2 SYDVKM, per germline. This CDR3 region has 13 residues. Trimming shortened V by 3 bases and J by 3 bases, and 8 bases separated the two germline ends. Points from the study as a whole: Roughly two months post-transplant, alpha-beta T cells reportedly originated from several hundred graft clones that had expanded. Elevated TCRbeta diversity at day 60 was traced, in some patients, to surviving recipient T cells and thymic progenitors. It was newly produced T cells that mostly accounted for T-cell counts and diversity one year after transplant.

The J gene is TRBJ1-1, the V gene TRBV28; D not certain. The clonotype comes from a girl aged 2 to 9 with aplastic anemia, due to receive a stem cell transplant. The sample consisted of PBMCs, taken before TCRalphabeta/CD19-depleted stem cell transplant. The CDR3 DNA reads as TGTGCCAGCAGTTTGTCGACTTACACTGAAGCTTTCTTT. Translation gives CASSLSTYTEAFF.